The clone carrying this T cell receptor beta chain showed up just a few times. TCRdb reanalysed the RT-PCR reads using MiXCR and keeps one entry per CDR3 protein. Of more than 550,000 distinct CDR3 sequences listed, 11% to 15% are singletons. The CDR3 is made up of 16 amino acids. Trimming at V came to 5 bases and at J to 0 bases, leaving 4 bases not matched to a gene. The germline V gene encodes CDR1 GTSNPN and CDR2 SVGIG (reference sequence). Input material: memory CD4+ T cells from blood. The sequence derives from a female donor in good health, serving as a healthy control. The genes are TRBV30 and TRBJ2-6; 10 bases line up with TRBD1. The CDR3 loop reads CAWGQGVSSGANVLTF. The CDR3 coding sequence is TGTGCCTGGGGACAGGGGGTGAGCTCTGGGGCCAACGTCCTGACTTTC.